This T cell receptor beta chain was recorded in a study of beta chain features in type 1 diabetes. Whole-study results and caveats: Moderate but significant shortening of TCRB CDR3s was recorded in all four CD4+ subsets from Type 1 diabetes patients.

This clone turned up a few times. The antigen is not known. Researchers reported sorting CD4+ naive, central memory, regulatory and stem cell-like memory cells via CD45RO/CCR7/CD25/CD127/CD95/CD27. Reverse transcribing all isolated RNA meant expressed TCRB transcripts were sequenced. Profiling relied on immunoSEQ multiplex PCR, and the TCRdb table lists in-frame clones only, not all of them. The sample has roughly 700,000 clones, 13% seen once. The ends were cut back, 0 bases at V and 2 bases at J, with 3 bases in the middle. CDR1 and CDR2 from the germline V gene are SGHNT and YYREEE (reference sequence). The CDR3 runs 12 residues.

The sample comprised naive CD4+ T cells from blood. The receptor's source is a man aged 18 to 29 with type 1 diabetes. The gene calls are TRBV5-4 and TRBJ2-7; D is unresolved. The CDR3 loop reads CASSLEAYEQYF. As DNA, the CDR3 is TGTGCCAGCAGCTTGGAAGCCTACGAGCAGTACTTC. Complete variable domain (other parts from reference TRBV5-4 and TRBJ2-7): ETGVTQSPTHLIKTRGQQVTLRCSSQSGHNTVSWYQQALGQGPQFIFQYYREEENGRGNFPPRFSGLQFPNYSSELNVNALELDDSALYLCASSLEAYEQYFGPGTRLTVT.